This TCR beta chain was obtained from a study of vaccination effects on CD4 cells after COVID-19. Regarding the study as a whole: Marked clonal contraction was seen late after vaccination (in both infection- and vaccine-induced clones).

Before sequencing, viral peptide pools were used by the ViraFEST assay to expand antigen-specific CD4+ T cells. Subsequent to roughly 9 days of culture, CD4+ T cells were isolated. Each person got two doses of an mRNA SARS-CoV-2 vaccine, BNT162b2 or mRNA-1273. Cultures used more than 1.5 million PBMC per well, around 9 IU/ml IL-2 and approximately 11 ug/ml peptides. Clones were sequenced by immunoSEQ multiplex PCR, and TCRdb holds only the in-frame ones, with some missing. The table records tens of thousands of clones, 72% of them present only once. For this clone: The antigen is undetermined.

There are 11 residues in the CDR3. Germline V gene lookup returns CDR1 PRHDT and CDR2 FYEKMQ (reference sequence). Trimming shortened V by 5 bases and J by 7 bases, and 9 bases separated the two germline ends. The material was CD4+ T cells from PBMCs cultured with HCoV-NL63 spike peptides, obtained after COVID-19 vaccination. The TCR was taken from a human donor who received a COVID-19 vaccine. This chain connects TRBV13 to TRBJ2-7; D is possibly TRBD2 (5 bases). The CDR3 loop reads CASSQSGEQYF. Here the CDR3 DNA reads TGTGCCAGCAGCCAATCGGGGGAGCAGTACTTC.